This TCR beta chain was captured in a study of T-cell memory formation after mild COVID-19. On this clonotype itself: Its specificity is not known.

Study-wide results and limits: The appearance of some responding clones in pre-infection memory suggested that cross-reactive memory joined. Nothing showed for sure that second-wave clones peaking on day 37 were SARS-CoV-2 specific. Day 15 to 85 contracting clones showed balanced CD4/CD8; day 15 to 37 expanders favored CD4+.

V was pared by 2 bases and J by 4 bases, with 30 bases between. This CDR3 is 19 amino acids long. Germline V lookup: CDR1 DFQATT, CDR2 SNEGSKA (reference sequence). The TCR alpha and TCR beta cDNA libraries, bearing sample barcodes and UMIs, were generated by 5'RACE using constant-segment primers. A single record per CDR3 protein comes from TCRdb applying MiXCR to the 5' RACE reads. The table lists a few hundred thousand distinct CDR3 sequences, 8.5% to 9.5% of them singletons. The V gene is TRBV20-1, the J gene TRBJ2-7, with D perhaps matching TRBD1 or TRBD2 (5 bases each). This receptor was taken from a man aged 18 to 35 who had mild COVID-19 (a few samples of this study predate the infection). Cell type and time point are not known. Sequenced input: PBMCs or a T cell subset sorted from them (not recorded which). This CDR3 reads CSARPGYPISSGLNYEQYF. The CDR3 coding sequence is TGCAGTGCTAGACCGGGATACCCAATTTCCTCAGGGTTAAATTACGAGCAGTACTTC.